The present T cell receptor beta chain was sequenced within a study of OX40 agonist ivuxolimab in advanced cancers. Study conclusions and caveats: Low clonal expansion, among the lowest seen, marked partial responders at 0.1-3.0 mg/kg.

The table came from immunoSEQ multiplex PCR; TCRdb's copy has only in-frame clones and leaves some out. Counted here are 60,000 to 70,000 clones, 70% to 90% occurring once; the ten biggest clones make up roughly 1.2%. Germline-derived CDR1 and CDR2 are GTSNPN and SVGIG (reference sequence). The CDR3 is 16 amino acids. The V gene end was trimmed by 3 bases and the J gene end by 1 base; junction bases not matched to a gene: 8. With regard to this clone: Its antigen is currently unknown.

This TCR was sampled from an adult with an advanced solid tumor such as melanoma, head and neck, liver or kidney cancer. The chain has TRBV30 and TRBJ2-1, with 8 bases identical to TRBD2. The sequences come from CD4+ or CD8+ T cells sorted from blood, collected in a trial of the OX40 agonist ivuxolimab. The CDR3, as DNA: TGTGCCTGGAGAAGTACCGGGGGGGAGTCCTACAATGAGCAGTTCTTC. It encodes CAWRSTGGESYNEQFF. Full variable domain (outside the CDR3, taken from reference TRBV30 and TRBJ2-1): SQTIHQWPATLVQPVGSPLSLECTVEGTSNPNLYWYRQAAGRGLQLLFYSVGIGQISSEVPQNLSASRPQDRQFILSSKKLLLSDSGFYLCAWRSTGGESYNEQFFGPGTRLTVL.